This T cell receptor beta chain was observed in a study of technical replicates of blood from several donors. Assay: immunoSEQ multiplex PCR; the TCRdb copy retains only in-frame clones and omits some. The top ten hold roughly 0.35% of the sample, which has about 97,000 clones, 96% seen once. The J segment lost 3 bases and the V segment lost 3 bases, leaving 5 bases of the junction unmatched. The CDR3 totals 15 residues. CDR1 SGHRS and CDR2 YFSETQ come from the germline V gene. The rearrangement joins TRBV5-1 to TRBJ2-5; 10 nucleotides align to TRBD1. The sample was T cells isolated from PBMCs. This sequence originates from a human donor in good health. The CDR3 nucleotides read TGCGCCAGCAGCTGGGCCGGGACAGGGGAAGAGACCCAGTACTTC. Translated: CASSWAGTGEETQYF.